This T cell receptor (beta chain) was captured by sequencing in a study of T cells after posttransplantation cyclophosphamide. Method: immunoSEQ multiplex PCR; TCRdb's copy keeps in-frame clones and lacks some. The record shows around 26,000 clones for this sample, with no singletons present. The study's findings and limits: Skin or GI-infiltrating T cells shared few TRB sequences with blood. TRB clonality was highly associated with recipient CMV seropositivity and reactivation.

A marrow graft followed busulfan-fludarabine conditioning, with cyclophosphamide on days +3 and +4. This clone was counted many times. Its antigen is unidentified. The sequence was obtained from a male patient in his late teens or twenties who received an allogeneic stem cell transplant from a related donor, was CMV-positive, and had no GVHD. Some T cells may be the graft donor's. The input for sequencing was PBMCs, taken after allogeneic stem cell transplant with posttransplant cyclophosphamide.

Here the CDR3 reads CASSVGTGETYEQYF. The CDR3 DNA follows: TGCGCCAGCAGCGTAGGGACAGGTGAGACCTACGAGCAGTACTTC. The chain links TRBV10-1 to TRBJ2-7, with 8 nucleotides matching TRBD1. V lost 6 bases, J lost 2 bases, and 9 bases stayed unmatched. From germline, CDR1 is WNHNN and CDR2 SYGVQD (reference sequence). The length of the CDR3 is 15 residues.